The present TCR beta chain was sequenced within a study of siplizumab effects on memory and regulatory T cells (dated by TCRdb to about 2019). Background for the entire study: The effect of the anti-CD2 antibody siplizumab on alloreactive T-cell subsets was examined in allogeneic mixed lymphocyte reactions constructed from human PBMCs. Here is what the overall study found, with its caveats: Of the alloreactive CD4+ clones that could be mapped, the Treg-derived share averaged around 70% with siplizumab compared with around 27% in control reactions. Whether proliferating Tregs from siplizumab cultures were suppressive was not functionally confirmed. Siplizumab significantly lowered the cumulative frequency of alloreactive sequences that could be traced to unstimulated CD4+ memory T cells. Greater diversity appeared to be present in unstimulated naive T cells than in memory T cells, and a substantial contribution to the alloresponse seemed to be made by naive cells. Roughly 75-97% of proliferating CD4+ or CD8+ clones could not be assigned a naive or memory phenotype. Because sequences below about 10^-5 frequency were poorly captured, only a minor fraction of alloreactive clones could be mapped to unstimulated subsets.

Preparation of the library involved the immunoSEQ multiplex PCR assay. The deep sequencing platform assayed some 98,000 TCR templates per sample. Genomic DNA extracted from sorted T cells was used for TCRbeta CDR3 sequencing. In the authors' own workflow: The R programming language was used for the clonal analysis of the TCRbeta CDR3 data. Alloreactive CD4+ and CD8+ clones were identified by comparing unstimulated samples to CFSE-low samples taken after the reaction. Regulatory or non-regulatory origin was assigned to alloreactive CD4+ clones by matching of sequences to sorted unstimulated Treg and non-Treg repertoires. TCRdb obtained this table from immuneACCESS and retained in-frame rearrangements with V and J assigned. These tables miss some clones; where compared with another copy, unresolved V genes account for less than half of the shortfall, and the remainder is unexplained. That table is the source of V, J and clone size, and D and trimming were worked out from the DNA. For this sample the table gives around 100,000 clones, of which 91% were detected only once. Clones ranked in the top ten supply around 0.15% of the sample.

From its cysteine to its phenylalanine, the CDR3 spans 14 amino acids. The retained sequence is limited to the CDR3, 42 bases, with the frame set at the first base. CDR1 and CDR2 are drawn from the germline V gene (reference sequence): LNHDA, SQIVND. The V end loses 5 bases and the J end loses 7 bases, and a stretch of 12 bases separates them. TCRbeta CDR3 sequencing was performed on sorted unstimulated T cells and on proliferating T cells recovered from mixed lymphocyte reactions. Fresh whole blood from roughly 10 HLA-typed healthy donors was used to isolate PBMCs. On this clone: The antigen it recognizes is unknown. No base qualities exist here, and no much larger clone lies one base off it.

This receptor was taken from a human donor in good health. What was sequenced was CD4+ T cells sorted from blood. The V gene is TRBV19 and the J gene is TRBJ1-6; TRBD1 could be the D gene, as 5 bases match. The CDR3 protein: CASSPQGGNSPLHF. At the DNA level, the sequence is TGTGCCAGTAGTCCCCAGGGTGGCAATTCACCCCTCCACTTT.